This T cell receptor beta chain was recorded in a study of regulatory T cells in long-lasting Graves disease. Arm-PCR of CDR3 regions and iRepertoire HTBI primers were used to build TCR beta libraries. TCRdb re-called the multiplex PCR reads with MiXCR, one entry per CDR3 protein. The table shows 400,000 to 450,000 distinct CDR3 sequences, with about 20% occurring only once. This clonotype was observed many times. Sample time point: persistent/refractory GD, antithyroid drugs over 5 years with positive TRAb. Making the TCR library involved RNA that had been extracted from PBMCs. Between the trimmed V and J ends, which lost 4 bases and 4 bases, there was a span of 10 bases. Germline V gene data show CDR1 as DFQATT and CDR2 as SNEGSKA (reference sequence). CDR3 length: 12 amino acids.

The rearrangement uses TRBV20-1 and TRBJ1-2; tentative D call: TRBD1 (6 bases). The origin of this receptor is a female donor with Graves disease. The sequenced sample was peripheral blood mononuclear cells (PBMCs), obtained when the disease was refractory, from a patient treated with antithyroid drugs. The DNA for the CDR3 is TGCAGTGCTACAGGACAGCTCTATGGCTACACCTTC. Translation: CSATGQLYGYTF.